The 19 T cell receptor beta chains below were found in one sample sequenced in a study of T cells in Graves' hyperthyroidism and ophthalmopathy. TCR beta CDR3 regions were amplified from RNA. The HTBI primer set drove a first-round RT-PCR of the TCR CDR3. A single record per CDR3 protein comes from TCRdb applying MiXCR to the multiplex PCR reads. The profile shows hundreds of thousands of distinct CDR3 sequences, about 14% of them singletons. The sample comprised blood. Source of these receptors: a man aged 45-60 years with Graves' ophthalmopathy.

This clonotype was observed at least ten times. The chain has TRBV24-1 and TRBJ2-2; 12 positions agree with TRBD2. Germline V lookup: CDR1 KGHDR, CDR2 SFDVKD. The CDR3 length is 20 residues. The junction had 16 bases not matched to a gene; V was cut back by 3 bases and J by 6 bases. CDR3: CATSDRGFETSGSRSGELFF. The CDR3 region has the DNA TGTGCCACCAGTGATCGGGGATTTGAGACTAGCGGGAGTCGGTCCGGGGAGCTGTTTTTT.

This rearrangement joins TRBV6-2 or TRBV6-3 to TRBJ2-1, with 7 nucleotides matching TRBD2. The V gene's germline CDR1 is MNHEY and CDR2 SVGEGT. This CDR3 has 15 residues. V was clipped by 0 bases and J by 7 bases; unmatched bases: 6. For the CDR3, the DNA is TGTGCCAGCAGTTACTCTGGCGGGAGTTGGAATGAGCAGTTCTTC. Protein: CASSYSGGSWNEQFF.

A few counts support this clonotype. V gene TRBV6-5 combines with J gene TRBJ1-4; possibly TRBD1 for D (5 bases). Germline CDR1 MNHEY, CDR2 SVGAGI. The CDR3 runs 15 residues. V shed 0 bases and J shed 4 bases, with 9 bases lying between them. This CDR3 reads CASSYSGTNNEKLFF. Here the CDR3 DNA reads TGTGCCAGCAGTTACTCCGGGACGAATAATGAAAAACTGTTTTTT.

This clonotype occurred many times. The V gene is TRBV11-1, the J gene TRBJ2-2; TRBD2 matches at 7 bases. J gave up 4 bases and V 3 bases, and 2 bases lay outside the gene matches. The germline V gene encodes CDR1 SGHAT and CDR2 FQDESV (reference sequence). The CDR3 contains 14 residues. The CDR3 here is CASSFGGSTGELFF. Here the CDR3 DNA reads TGTGCCAGCAGCTTCGGGGGGAGCACCGGGGAGCTGTTTTTT.

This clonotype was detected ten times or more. CDR3: CSARLGLAAATDTQYF. DNA of the CDR3: TGCAGTGCTAGATTGGGACTAGCAGCGGCCACAGATACGCAGTATTTT. V gene TRBV20-1 combines with J gene TRBJ2-3; 9 positions match TRBD2. The CDR3 covers 16 residues. Germline V CDR1 and CDR2: DFQATT, SNEGSKA (reference sequence). V was pared by 2 bases and J by 2 bases, with 8 bases of the junction left unmatched.

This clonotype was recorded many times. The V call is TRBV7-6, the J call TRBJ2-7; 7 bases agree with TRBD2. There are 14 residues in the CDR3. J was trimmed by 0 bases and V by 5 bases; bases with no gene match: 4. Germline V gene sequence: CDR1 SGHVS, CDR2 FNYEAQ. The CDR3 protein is CASSIPGGSYEQYF. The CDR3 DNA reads TGTGCCAGCAGCATCCCGGGGGGCTCCTACGAGCAGTACTTC.

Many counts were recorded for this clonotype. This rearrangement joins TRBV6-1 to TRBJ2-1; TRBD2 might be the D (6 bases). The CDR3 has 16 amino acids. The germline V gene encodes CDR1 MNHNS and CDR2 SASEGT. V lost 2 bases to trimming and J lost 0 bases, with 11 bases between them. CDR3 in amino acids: CASSEMAGSSYNEQFF. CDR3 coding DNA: TGTGCCAGCAGTGAAATGGCGGGGAGCTCCTACAATGAGCAGTTCTTC.

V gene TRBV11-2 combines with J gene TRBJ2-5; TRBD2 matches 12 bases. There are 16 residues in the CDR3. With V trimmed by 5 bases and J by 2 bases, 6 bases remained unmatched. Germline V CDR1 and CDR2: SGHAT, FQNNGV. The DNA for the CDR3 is TGTGCCAGCAGCCGACTAGCGGGAGTAGAACAAGAGACCCAGTACTTC. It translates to CASSRLAGVEQETQYF.

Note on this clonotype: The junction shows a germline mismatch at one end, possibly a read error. The CDR3 region has the DNA TGTGCCAGCAGTGGCTACAGGGGGGCCTATGGCCACACCTTC. Its translation: CASSGYRGAYGHTF. The chain has TRBV6-1 and TRBJ1-2; TRBD1 matches 8 bases. Germline V CDR1 and CDR2: MNHNS, SASEGT. The CDR3 extends over 14 amino acids.

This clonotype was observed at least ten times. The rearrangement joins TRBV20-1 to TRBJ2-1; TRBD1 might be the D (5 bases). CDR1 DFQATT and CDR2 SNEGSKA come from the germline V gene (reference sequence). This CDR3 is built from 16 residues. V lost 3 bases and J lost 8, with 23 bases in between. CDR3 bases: TGCAGTGCTAGTTTAGCTTCCGTGCAGGGCTTAGATGAGCAGTTCTTC. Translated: CSASLASVQGLDEQFF.

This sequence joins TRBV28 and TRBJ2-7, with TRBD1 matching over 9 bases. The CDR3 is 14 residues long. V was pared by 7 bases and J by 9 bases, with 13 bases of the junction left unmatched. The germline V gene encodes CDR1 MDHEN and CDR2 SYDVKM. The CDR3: CASNRGLYFSGQYF. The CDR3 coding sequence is TGTGCCAGCAACAGGGGGCTTTATTTTTCAGGGCAGTACTTC.

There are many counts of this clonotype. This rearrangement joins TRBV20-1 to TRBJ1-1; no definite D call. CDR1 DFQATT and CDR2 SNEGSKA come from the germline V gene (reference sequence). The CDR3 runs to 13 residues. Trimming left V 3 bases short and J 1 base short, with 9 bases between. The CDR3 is CSASVLPNTEAFF. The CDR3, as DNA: TGCAGTGCTAGCGTGCTTCCGAACACTGAAGCTTTCTTT.

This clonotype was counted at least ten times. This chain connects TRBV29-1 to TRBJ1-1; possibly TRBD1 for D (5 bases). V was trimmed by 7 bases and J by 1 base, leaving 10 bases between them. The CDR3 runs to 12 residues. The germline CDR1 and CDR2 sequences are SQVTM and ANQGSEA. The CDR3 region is CSGGQQNTEAFF. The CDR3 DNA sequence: TGCAGCGGTGGACAACAGAACACTGAAGCTTTCTTT.

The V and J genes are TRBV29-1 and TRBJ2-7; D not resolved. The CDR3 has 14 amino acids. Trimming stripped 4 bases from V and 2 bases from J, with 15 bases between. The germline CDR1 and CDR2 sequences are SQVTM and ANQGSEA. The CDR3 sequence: CSVVSVIDAYEQYF. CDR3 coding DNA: TGCAGCGTTGTATCGGTCATTGACGCCTACGAGCAGTACTTC.

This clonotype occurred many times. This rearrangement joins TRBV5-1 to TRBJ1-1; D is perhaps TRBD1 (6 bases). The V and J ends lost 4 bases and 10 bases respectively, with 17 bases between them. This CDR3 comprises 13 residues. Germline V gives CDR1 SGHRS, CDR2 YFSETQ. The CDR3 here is CASSLGQSQVAFF. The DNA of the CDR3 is TGCGCCAGCAGCCTAGGACAGTCGCAAGTAGCTTTCTTT.

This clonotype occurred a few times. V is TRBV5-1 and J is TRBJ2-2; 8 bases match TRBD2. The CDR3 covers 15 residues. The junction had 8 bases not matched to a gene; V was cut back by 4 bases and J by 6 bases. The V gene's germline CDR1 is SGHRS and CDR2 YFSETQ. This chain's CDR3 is CASSKDSGGAGELFF. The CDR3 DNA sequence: TGCGCCAGCAGCAAGGACAGCGGGGGCGCCGGGGAGCTGTTTTTT.

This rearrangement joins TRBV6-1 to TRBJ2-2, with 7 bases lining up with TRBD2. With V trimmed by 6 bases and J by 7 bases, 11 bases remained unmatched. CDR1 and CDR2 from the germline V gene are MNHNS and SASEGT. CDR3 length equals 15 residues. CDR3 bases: TGTGCCAGCAGCGTCGGGATGGGGGGGGTCGGGGAGCTGTTTTTT. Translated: CASSVGMGGVGELFF.

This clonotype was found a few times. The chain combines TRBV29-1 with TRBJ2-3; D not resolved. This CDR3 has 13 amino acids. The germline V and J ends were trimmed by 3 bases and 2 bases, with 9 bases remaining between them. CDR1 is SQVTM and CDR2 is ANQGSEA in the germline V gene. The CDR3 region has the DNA TGCAGCGTTGACGGATGGGACACAGATACGCAGTATTTT. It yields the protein CSVDGWDTDTQYF.

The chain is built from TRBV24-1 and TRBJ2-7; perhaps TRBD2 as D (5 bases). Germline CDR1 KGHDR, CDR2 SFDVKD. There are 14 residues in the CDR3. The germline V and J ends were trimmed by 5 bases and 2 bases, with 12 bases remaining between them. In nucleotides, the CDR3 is TGTGCCACCAGTGCTGCTAGCTATCCCTACGAGCAGTACTTC. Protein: CATSAASYPYEQYF.